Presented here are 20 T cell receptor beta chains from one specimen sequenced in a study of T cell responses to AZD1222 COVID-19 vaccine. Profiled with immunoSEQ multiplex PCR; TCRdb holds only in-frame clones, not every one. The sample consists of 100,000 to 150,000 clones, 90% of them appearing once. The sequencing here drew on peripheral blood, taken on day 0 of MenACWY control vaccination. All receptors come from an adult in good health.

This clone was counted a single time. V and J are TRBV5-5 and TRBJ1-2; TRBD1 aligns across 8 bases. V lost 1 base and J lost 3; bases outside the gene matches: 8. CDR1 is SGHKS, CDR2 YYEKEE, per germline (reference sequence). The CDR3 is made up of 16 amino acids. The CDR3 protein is CASSLYPGTGDYGYTF. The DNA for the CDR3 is TGTGCCAGCAGCTTGTACCCCGGGACAGGAGACTATGGCTACACCTTC.

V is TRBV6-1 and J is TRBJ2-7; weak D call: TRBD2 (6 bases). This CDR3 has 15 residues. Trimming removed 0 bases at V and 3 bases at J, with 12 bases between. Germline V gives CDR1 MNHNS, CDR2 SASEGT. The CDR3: CASSEAEGNRYEQYF. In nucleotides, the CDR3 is TGTGCCAGCAGTGAAGCGGAGGGGAACCGCTACGAGCAGTACTTC.

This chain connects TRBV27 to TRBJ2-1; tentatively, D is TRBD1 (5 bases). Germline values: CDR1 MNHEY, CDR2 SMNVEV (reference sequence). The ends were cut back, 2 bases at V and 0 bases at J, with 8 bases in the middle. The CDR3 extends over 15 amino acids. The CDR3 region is CASSLQGSSYNEQFF. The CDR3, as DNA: TGTGCCAGCAGTTTACAGGGAAGCTCCTACAATGAGCAGTTCTTC.

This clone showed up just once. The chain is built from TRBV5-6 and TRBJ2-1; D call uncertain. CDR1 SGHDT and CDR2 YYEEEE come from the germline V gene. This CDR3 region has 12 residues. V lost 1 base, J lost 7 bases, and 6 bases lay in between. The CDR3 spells CASSLTGNEQFF. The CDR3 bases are TGTGCCAGCAGCTTGACCGGTAATGAGCAGTTCTTC. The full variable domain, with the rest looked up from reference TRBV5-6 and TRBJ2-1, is DAGVTQSPTHLIKTRGQQVTLRCSPKSGHDTVSWYQQALGQGPQFIFQYYEEEERQRGNFPDRFSGHQFPNYSSELNVNALLLGDSALYLCASSLTGNEQFFGPGTRLTVL.

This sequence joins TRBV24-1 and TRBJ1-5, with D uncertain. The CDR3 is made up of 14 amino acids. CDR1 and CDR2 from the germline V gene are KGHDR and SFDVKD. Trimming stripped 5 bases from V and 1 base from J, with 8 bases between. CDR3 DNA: TGTGCCACCAGTGTTGGTGCCAGCAATCAGCCCCAGCATTTT. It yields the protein CATSVGASNQPQHF.

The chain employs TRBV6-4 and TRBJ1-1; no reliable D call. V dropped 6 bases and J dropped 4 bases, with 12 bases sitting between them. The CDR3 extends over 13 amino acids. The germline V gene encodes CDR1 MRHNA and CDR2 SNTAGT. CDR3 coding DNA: TGTGCCAGCAGCGCTCAGTCGGGCACTGAAGCTTTCTTT. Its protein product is CASSAQSGTEAFF.

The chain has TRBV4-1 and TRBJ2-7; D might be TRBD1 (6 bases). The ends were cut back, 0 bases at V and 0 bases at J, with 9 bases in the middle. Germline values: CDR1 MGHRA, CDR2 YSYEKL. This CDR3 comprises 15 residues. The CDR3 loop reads CASSQDRGLSYEQYV. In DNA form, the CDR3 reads TGCGCCAGCAGCCAAGACAGGGGCCTCTCCTACGAGCAGTACGTC.

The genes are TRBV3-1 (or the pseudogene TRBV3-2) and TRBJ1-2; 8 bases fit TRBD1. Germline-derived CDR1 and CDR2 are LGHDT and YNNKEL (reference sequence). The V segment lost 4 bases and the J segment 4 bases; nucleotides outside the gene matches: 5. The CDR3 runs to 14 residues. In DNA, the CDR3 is TGTGCCAGCAGCCCTGGGACAGGCCTCTATGGCTACACCTTC. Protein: CASSPGTGLYGYTF.

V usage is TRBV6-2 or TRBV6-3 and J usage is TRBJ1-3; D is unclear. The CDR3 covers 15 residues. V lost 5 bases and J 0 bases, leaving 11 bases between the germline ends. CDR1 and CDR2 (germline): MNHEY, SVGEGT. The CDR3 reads CASSKTGISGNTIYF. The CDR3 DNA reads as TGTGCCAGCAGTAAAACCGGGATCTCTGGAAACACCATATATTTT.

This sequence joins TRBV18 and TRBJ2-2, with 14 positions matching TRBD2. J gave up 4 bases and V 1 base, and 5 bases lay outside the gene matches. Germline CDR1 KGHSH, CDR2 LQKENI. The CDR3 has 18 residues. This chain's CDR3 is CASSPRGLAGDGTGELFF. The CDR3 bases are TGTGCCAGCTCACCACGGGGACTAGCGGGGGACGGCACCGGGGAGCTGTTTTTT.

This CDR3 is CASSLDGSGRSYNEQFF. Here the CDR3 DNA reads TGTGCCAGCAGCTTAGATGGTAGCGGGAGGAGTTACAATGAGCAGTTCTTC. V gene TRBV11-3 combines with J gene TRBJ2-1, with 10 bases aligning to TRBD2. The germline CDR1 and CDR2 sequences are SGHNT and YENEEA. This CDR3 spans 17 amino acids. V trimming: 0 bases; J trimming: 4 bases; junction bases outside the gene matches: 6.

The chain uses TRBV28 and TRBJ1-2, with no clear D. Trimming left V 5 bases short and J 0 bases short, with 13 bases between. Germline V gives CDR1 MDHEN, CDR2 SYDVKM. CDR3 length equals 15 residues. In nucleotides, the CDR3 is TGTGCCAGCAGTACCGACGGGATTCCTAACTATGGCTACACCTTC. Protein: CASSTDGIPNYGYTF.

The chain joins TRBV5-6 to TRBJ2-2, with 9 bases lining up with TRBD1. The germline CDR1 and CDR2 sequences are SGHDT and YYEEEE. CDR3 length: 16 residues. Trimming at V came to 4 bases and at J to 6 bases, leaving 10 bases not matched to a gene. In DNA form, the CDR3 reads TGTGCCAGCAGCGCGCCTTGGACAGGGGACCCCGGGGAGCTGTTTTTT. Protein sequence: CASSAPWTGDPGELFF.

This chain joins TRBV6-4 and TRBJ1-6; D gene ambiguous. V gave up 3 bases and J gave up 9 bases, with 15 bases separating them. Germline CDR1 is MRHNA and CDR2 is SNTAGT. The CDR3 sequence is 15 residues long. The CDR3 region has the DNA TGTGCCAGCAGTGAAAGGATAAAAAAGGGTTCACCCCTCCACTTT. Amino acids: CASSERIKKGSPLHF.

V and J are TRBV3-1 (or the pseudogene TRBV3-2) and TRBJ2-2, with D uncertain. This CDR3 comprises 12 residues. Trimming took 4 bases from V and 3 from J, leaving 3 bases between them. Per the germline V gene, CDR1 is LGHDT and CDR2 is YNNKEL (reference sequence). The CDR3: CASSPYTGELFF. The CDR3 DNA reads TGTGCCAGCAGCCCCTACACCGGGGAGCTGTTTTTT.

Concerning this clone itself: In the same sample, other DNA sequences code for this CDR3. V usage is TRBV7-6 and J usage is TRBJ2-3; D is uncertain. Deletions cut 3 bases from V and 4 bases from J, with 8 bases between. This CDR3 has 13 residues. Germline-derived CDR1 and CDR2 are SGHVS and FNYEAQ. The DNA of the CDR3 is TGTGCCAGCAGCTTGGGTGGCGCAGATACGCAGTATTTT. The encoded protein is CASSLGGADTQYF.

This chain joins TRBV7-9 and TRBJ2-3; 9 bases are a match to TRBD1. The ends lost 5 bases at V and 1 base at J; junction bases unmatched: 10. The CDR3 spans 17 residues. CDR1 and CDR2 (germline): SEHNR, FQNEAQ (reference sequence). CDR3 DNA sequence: TGTGCCAGCAGCATCGGACAGGGGCGAATTGGCACAGATACGCAGTATTTT. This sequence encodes CASSIGQGRIGTDTQYF.

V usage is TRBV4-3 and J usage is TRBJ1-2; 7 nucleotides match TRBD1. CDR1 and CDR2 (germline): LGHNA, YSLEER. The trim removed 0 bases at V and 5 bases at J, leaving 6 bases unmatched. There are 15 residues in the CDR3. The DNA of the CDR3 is TGCGCCAGCAGCCAAGAGATCGGGACAGCTTATGGCTACACCTTC. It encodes CASSQEIGTAYGYTF.

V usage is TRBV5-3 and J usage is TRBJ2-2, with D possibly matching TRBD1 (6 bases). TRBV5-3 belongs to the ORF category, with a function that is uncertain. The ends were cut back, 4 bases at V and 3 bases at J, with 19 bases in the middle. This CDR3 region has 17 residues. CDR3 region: CARSRRGVTGYTGELFF. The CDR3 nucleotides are TGTGCCAGAAGCCGTAGGGGCGTCACAGGGTACACCGGGGAGCTGTTTTTT.

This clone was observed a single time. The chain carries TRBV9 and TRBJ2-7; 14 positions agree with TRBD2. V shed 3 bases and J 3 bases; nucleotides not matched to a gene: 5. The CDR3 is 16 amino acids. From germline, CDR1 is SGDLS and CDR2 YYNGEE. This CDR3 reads CASSAGGLAGVYEQYF. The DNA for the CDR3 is TGTGCCAGCAGCGCAGGGGGACTAGCGGGAGTCTACGAGCAGTACTTC.